This record looks at one T cell receptor beta chain sequence and its context. The CDR3 totals 11 residues. Per the germline V gene, CDR1 is SGHAT and CDR2 is FQNNGV. V was cut by 3 bases and J by 5 bases, with 4 bases left in between. This sample's time point: peripheral blood 6 weeks after treatment start. These data are taken from a study of PD-L1 blockade in urothelial cancer. Overall study context: Each blood sample yielded a median of 141,255 T cells.

Synthetic TCR analog templates were spiked into all PCRs individually. Sequenced by immunoSEQ multiplex PCR; TCRdb stores in-frame clones only, minus some. The profile covers 100,000 to 150,000 clones, with roughly 88% appearing a single time and around 2.4% taken by the ten largest. The chain joins TRBV11-2 to TRBJ1-1; D unresolved. The sequence was collected from a man aged 45-65 years with urothelial cancer. The sequencing here drew on PBMCs, taken around atezolizumab (anti-PD-L1) treatment. CDR3 amino acids: CASSFKTEAFF. The CDR3 bases are TGTGCCAGCAGCTTTAAAACTGAAGCTTTCTTT. Drawing the rest from reference TRBV11-2 and TRBJ1-1, the complete variable domain is EAGVAQSPRYKIIEKRQSVAFWCNPISGHATLYWYQQILGQGPKLLIQFQNNGVVDDSQLPKDRFSAERLKGVDSTLKIQPAKLEDSAVYLCASSFKTEAFFGQGTRLTVV.